Listed below are T cell receptor beta chains from one sample, sequenced in a study of vaccination and CD4 T cells after COVID-19. TCRdb re-called the PCR reads with MiXCR, one entry per CDR3 protein. The data show 15,000 or so distinct CDR3 sequences, 40% to 60% seen once. No antigens are known for them. The sequences come from cultured CD4+ T cells from blood, collected after SARS-CoV-2 vaccination. Receptors originate from a human donor with COVID-19. CDR3s include the opening cysteine and the closing phenylalanine or tryptophan. A D gene is named only where the DNA matches it firmly. Some rows have no size entry. The others give once, few or many, or a class for an expanded clone.

TRBV6-1	.	13	TRBJ1-2	.	CASRGATNYGYTF	TGTGCCAGCAGAGGTGCTACTAACTATGGCTACACCTTC
TRBV2	.	15	TRBJ2-3	.	CASSLLAGMTDTQYF	TGTGCCAGCAGCCTGCTCGCGGGGATGACAGATACGCAGTATTTT
TRBV6-1	.	15	TRBJ1-1	.	CASSPGGGVITEAFF	TGTGCCAGCAGTCCCGGCGGAGGGGTTATCACTGAAGCTTTCTTT
TRBV6-2/TRBV6-3	TRBD1	16	TRBJ1-5	.	CASSRTGGFGNQPQHF	TGTGCCAGCAGTCGCACAGGGGGTTTTGGCAATCAGCCCCAGCATTTT
TRBV6-5	.	14	TRBJ2-3	.	CASSYSPAGDTQYF	TGTGCCAGCAGTTACTCACCCGCCGGGGATACGCAGTATTTT
TRBV12-3/TRBV12-4	.	13	TRBJ1-5	few	CASSLGENQPQHF	TGTGCCAGCAGTTTAGGTGAGAATCAGCCCCAGCATTTT
TRBV30	TRBD2	16	TRBJ2-2	.	CAWSYGLAGNTGELFF	TGTGCCTGGAGTTATGGACTAGCGGGGAACACCGGGGAGCTGTTTTTT
TRBV7-2	.	17	TRBJ1-1	.	CASSFLSGSGRNTEAFF	TGTGCCAGCAGCTTCCTCTCTGGGAGTGGCAGGAACACTGAAGCTTTCTTT
TRBV30	.	15	TRBJ1-5	few	CAWSVRGRGHQPQHF	TGTGCCTGGAGTGTAAGGGGTAGGGGCCATCAGCCCCAGCATTTT
TRBV19	TRBD1	17	TRBJ2-7	few	CASSRRVGDRGVDEQYF	TGTGCTAGTAGTCGTAGGGTGGGGGACAGGGGTGTCGACGAGCAGTACTTC
TRBV20-1	.	12	TRBJ2-2	few	CSAWNGHGELFF	TGCAGTGCTTGGAACGGCCACGGGGAGCTGTTTTTT
TRBV25-1	.	15	TRBJ1-3	.	CASSEPGGGGNTIYF	TGTGCCAGCAGTGAACCCGGGGGGGGGGGAAACACCATATATTTT
TRBV15	.	17	TRBJ1-3	.	CATSRDGGPGQRNTIYF	TGTGCCACCAGCAGAGATGGCGGGCCCGGACAGAGAAACACCATATATTTT
TRBV20-1	TRBD1	16	TRBJ1-2	.	CSARDLFVDRGNGYTF	TGCAGTGCTAGAGATCTATTTGTGGACAGGGGTAATGGCTACACCTTC
TRBV30	.	11	TRBJ2-5	few	CAWSSGETQYF	TGTGCCTGGTCCTCGGGGGAGACCCAGTACTTC
TRBV6-5	.	15	TRBJ2-1	once	CASSYGAAGTVEQFF	TGTGCCAGCAGTTACGGGGCGGCTGGTACAGTTGAGCAGTTCTTC
TRBV6-2/TRBV6-3	.	12	TRBJ2-5	few	CASSSPGETQYF	TGTGCCAGCAGTTCCCCCGGCGAGACCCAGTACTTC
TRBV12-3/TRBV12-4	.	14	TRBJ2-7	.	CASSRRGQGVEQYF	TGTGCCAGCAGCCGAAGGGGACAAGGAGTCGAGCAGTACTTC
TRBV2	.	14	TRBJ1-1	few	CASSETRTSWGAFF	TGTGCCAGCAGTGAAACCAGGACTTCGTGGGGAGCTTTCTTT
TRBV12-3/TRBV12-4	TRBD1	13	TRBJ2-4	.	CASRTGGKNIQYF	TGTGCCAGCAGGACAGGGGGCAAAAACATTCAGTACTTC
TRBV11-2	TRBD2	14	TRBJ2-5	few	CASSYISGKETQYF	TGTGCCAGCAGCTATATCAGCGGGAAAGAGACCCAGTACTTC
TRBV7-9	.	14	TRBJ2-5	.	CASSFTGVGETQYF	TGTGCCAGCAGCTTCACAGGTGTGGGAGAGACCCAGTACTTC
TRBV11-2	.	15	TRBJ2-5	few	CASSLSEGGWQTQYF	TGTGCCAGCAGCTTATCAGAAGGGGGGTGGCAGACCCAGTACTTC
TRBV7-9	.	12	TRBJ1-1	.	CASSFPPSGAFF	TGTGCCAGCAGCTTCCCCCCTAGCGGGGCTTTCTTT
TRBV5-8	.	13	TRBJ2-1	.	CASSNSLLREQFF	TGTGCCAGCAGCAATTCCCTTTTACGTGAGCAGTTCTTC
TRBV7-9	.	13	TRBJ1-1	.	CASIHGGNTEAFF	TGTGCCAGCATCCACGGCGGAAACACTGAAGCTTTCTTT
TRBV7-2	.	14	TRBJ1-2	.	CASSFQGDNYGYTF	TGTGCCAGCAGCTTTCAGGGAGATAACTATGGCTACACCTTC
TRBV30	.	13	TRBJ1-5	few	CAWSSRERQPQHF	TGTGCCTGGAGTTCCCGGGAGCGACAGCCCCAGCATTTT
TRBV6-1	.	13	TRBJ2-7	.	CASSAARVYEQYF	TGTGCCAGCAGTGCTGCGAGGGTCTACGAGCAGTACTTC
TRBV6-1	.	13	TRBJ2-1	few	CASTLTSYNEQFF	TGTGCCAGCACCCTGACAAGCTACAATGAGCAGTTCTTC
TRBV5-1	TRBD1	15	TRBJ2-2	few	CASSGTGEGTGELFF	TGCGCCAGCAGCGGGACAGGGGAAGGCACCGGGGAGCTGTTTTTT
TRBV20-1	.	14	TRBJ1-5	.	CSARGGNSNQPQHF	TGCAGTGCTAGAGGTGGGAATAGCAATCAGCCCCAGCATTTT